This T cell receptor beta chain was retrieved from a study of OX40 agonist ivuxolimab in advanced cancers. Study-level background: The diagnoses of dose-escalation patients were hepatocellular carcinoma, melanoma, renal cell or head and neck cancer.

General study points: Expanded clones tended on average to be more numerous among CD8+ T cells than CD4+.

The protocol was immunoSEQ multiplex PCR, while the TCRdb copy is restricted to in-frame clones and leaves out a portion. The sample consists of about 68,000 clones, just over 90% of them appearing once. This CDR3 contains 14 residues. Between the trimmed V and J ends, which lost 0 bases and 5 bases, there was a span of 12 bases. CDR1 and CDR2 from the germline V gene are SGHRS and YFSETQ. Concerning this clone itself: No antigen is known for it.

This specimen was CD4+ or CD8+ T cells sorted from blood, taken in a trial of the OX40 agonist ivuxolimab. The sequence came from an adult with an advanced solid tumor such as melanoma, head and neck, liver or kidney cancer. The rearrangement joins TRBV5-1 to TRBJ2-7; possibly TRBD1 for D (5 bases). The DNA of the CDR3 is TGCGCCAGCAGCTTGGGTCAGGGTGGCCACGAGCAGTACTTC. Amino acid sequence: CASSLGQGGHEQYF.